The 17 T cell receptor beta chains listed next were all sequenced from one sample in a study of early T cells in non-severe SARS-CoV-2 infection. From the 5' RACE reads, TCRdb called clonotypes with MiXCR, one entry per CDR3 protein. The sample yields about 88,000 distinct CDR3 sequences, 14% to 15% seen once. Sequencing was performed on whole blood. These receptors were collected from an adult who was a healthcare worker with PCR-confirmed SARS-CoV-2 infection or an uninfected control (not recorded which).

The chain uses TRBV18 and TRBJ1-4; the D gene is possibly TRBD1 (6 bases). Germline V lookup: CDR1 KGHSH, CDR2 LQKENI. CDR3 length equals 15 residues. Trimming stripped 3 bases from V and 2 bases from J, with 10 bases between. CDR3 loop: CASSPRQDTNEKLFF. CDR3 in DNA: TGTGCCAGCTCACCCAGACAGGACACTAATGAAAAACTGTTTTTT.

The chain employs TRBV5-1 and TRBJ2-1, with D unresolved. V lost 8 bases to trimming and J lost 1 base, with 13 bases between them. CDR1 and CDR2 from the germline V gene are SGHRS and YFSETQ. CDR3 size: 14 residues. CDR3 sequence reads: CASSGESSYNEQFF. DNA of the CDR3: TGCGCCAGTTCCGGCGAGAGTTCCTACAATGAGCAGTTCTTC.

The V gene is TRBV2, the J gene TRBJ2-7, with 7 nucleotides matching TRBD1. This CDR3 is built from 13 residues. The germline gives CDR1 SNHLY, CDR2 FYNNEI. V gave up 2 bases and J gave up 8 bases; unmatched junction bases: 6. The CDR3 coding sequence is TGTGCCAGCAGTGAATGGGGACAGAGCAAGCAGTACTTC. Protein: CASSEWGQSKQYF.

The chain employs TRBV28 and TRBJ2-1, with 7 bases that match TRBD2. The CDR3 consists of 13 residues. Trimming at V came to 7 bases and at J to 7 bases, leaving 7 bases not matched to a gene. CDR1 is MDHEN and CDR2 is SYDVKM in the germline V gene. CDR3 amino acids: CASTLLGLNEQFF. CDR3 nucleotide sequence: TGTGCCAGCACCCTGTTGGGACTAAATGAGCAGTTCTTC.

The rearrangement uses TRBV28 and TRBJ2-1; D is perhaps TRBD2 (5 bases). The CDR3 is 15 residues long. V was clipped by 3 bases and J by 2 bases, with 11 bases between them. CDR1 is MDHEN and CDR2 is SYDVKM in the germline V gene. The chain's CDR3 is CASSLGEAPYNEQFF. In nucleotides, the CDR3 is TGTGCCAGCAGTTTGGGAGAGGCCCCCTACAATGAGCAGTTCTTC.

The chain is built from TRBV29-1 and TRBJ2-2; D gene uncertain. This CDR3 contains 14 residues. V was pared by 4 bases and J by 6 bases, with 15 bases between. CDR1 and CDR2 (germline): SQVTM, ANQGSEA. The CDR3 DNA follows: TGCAGCGTTGCCTCGCAGGCTGGACCCGGGGAGCTGTTTTTT. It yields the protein CSVASQAGPGELFF.

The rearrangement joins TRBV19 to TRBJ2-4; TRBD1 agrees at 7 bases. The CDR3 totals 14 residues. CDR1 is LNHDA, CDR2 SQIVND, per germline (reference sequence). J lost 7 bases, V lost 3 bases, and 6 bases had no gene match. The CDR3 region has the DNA TGTGCCAGTAGTATCAGGGGGAGTGGGAACATTCAGTACTTC. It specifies CASSIRGSGNIQYF.

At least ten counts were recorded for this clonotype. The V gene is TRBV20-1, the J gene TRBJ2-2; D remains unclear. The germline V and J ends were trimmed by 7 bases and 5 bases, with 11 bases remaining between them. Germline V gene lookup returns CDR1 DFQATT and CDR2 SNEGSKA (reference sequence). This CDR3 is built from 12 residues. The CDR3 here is CSVGRLTGELFF. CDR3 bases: TGCAGTGTAGGGCGATTAACCGGGGAGCTGTTTTTT.

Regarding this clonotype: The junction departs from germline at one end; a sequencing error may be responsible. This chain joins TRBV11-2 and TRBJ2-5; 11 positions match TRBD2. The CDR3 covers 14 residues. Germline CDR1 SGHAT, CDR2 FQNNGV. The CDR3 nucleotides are TGTGCCAACAGCTCCGGACTAGCGGGAGAGACCCAGTACTTC. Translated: CANSSGLAGETQYF.

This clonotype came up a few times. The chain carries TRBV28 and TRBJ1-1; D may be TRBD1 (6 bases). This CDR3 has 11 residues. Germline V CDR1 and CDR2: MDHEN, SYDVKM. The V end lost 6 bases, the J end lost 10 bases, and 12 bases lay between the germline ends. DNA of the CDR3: TGTGCCAGCAGCCAAAGGGGGGCAGCTTTCTTT. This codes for CASSQRGAAFF.

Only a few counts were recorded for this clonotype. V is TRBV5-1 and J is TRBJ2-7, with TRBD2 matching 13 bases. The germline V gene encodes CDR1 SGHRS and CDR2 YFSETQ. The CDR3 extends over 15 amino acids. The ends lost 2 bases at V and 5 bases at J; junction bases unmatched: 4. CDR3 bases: TGCGCCAGCAGCTTTACTAGCGGGAGGGAGGACGAGCAGTACTTC. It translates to CASSFTSGREDEQYF.

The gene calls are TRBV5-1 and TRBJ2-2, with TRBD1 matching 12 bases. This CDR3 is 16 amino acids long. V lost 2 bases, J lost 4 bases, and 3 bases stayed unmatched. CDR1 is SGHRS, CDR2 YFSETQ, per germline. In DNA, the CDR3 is TGCGCCAGCAGCTTTCCGGGACAGGGGGCCACCGGGGAGCTGTTTTTT. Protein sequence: CASSFPGQGATGELFF.

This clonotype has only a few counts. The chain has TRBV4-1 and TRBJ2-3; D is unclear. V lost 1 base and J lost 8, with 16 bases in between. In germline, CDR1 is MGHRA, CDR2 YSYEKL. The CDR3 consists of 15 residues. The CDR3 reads CASSQGPLNKGTQYF. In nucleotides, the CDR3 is TGCGCCAGCAGCCAAGGACCCCTCAATAAGGGTACGCAGTATTTT.

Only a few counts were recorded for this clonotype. The CDR3 DNA reads TGTGCCAGCAGCCCACAATTCACTCGTGGAAACACCATATATTTT. This gives the protein CASSPQFTRGNTIYF. The chain employs TRBV7-2 and TRBJ1-3; D not certain. This CDR3 spans 15 amino acids. Germline assignment: CDR1 SGHTA and CDR2 FQGNSA. V lost 5 bases to trimming and J lost 3 bases, with 14 bases between them.

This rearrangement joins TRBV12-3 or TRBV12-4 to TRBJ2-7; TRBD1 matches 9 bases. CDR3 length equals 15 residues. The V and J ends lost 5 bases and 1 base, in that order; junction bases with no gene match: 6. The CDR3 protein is CASSAGGTGSYEQYF. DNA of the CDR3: TGTGCCAGCAGTGCTGGTGGGACAGGGTCCTACGAGCAGTACTTC.

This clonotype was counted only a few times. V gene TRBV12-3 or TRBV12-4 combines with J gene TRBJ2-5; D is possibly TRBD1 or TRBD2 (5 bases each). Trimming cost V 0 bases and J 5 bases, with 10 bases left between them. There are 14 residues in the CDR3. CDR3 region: CASSLASRDETQYF. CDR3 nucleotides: TGTGCCAGCAGTTTAGCGTCCAGGGACGAGACCCAGTACTTC.

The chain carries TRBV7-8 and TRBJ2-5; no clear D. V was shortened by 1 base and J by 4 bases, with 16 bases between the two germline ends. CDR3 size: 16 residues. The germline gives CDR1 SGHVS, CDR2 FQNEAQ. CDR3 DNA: TGTGCCAGCAGCTTAGGCGCGCAACCAGGTGTAGAGACCCAGTACTTC. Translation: CASSLGAQPGVETQYF. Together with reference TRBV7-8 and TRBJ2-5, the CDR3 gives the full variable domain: GAGVSQSPRYKVAKRGQDVALRCDPISGHVSLFWYQQALGQGPEFLTYFQNEAQLDKSGLPSDRFFAERPEGSVSTLKIQRTQQEDSAVYLCASSLGAQPGVETQYFGPGTRLLVL.